Following are 18 T cell receptor beta chains from one sample sequenced in a study of neoadjuvant nivolumab and ipilimumab in lung cancer. Repertoires were generated with immunoSEQ multiplex PCR, while TCRdb's copy carries only in-frame clones and drops some. The sample holds some 43,000 clones; around 88% are singletons and the top ten take roughly 3.7%. Material: blood, obtained before neoadjuvant nivolumab, alone or with ipilimumab. The receptors here all came from an adult with non-small cell lung cancer. Some clones in this sample may be carry-over from other donors' samples.

This CDR3 reads CASSYMGNQPQHF. For the CDR3, the DNA is TGTGCCAGCAGTTATATGGGCAATCAGCCCCAGCATTTT. The gene calls are TRBV6-5 and TRBJ1-5; no firm D call. The V gene lost 3 bases and the J gene lost 2 bases, with 5 bases spanning the gap. The CDR3 consists of 13 residues. Germline CDR1 reads MNHEY; CDR2 reads SVGAGI.

This sequence joins TRBV4-3 and TRBJ2-3; TRBD2 aligns across 7 bases. The germline V gene has CDR1 LGHNA and CDR2 YSLEER. V lost 5 bases to trimming and J lost 0 bases; unmatched junction nucleotides: 5. CDR3 length: 15 amino acids. Here the CDR3 reads CASSYGLDSTDTQYF. The CDR3 nucleotides read TGCGCCAGCAGCTACGGACTAGATAGCACAGATACGCAGTATTTT.

The chain carries TRBV4-3 and TRBJ2-7; D is ambiguous. Germline V CDR1 and CDR2: LGHNA, YSLEER. The CDR3 spans 14 residues. Trimming left V 5 bases short and J 2 bases short, with 13 bases between. CDR3 nucleotides: TGCGCCAGCAGCAACGGAATTCTCCCCTACGAGCAGTACTTC. This gives the protein CASSNGILPYEQYF.

The rearrangement links TRBV10-3 to TRBJ2-7; 9 bases match TRBD1. CDR3 length: 13 residues. Germline CDR1 is ENHRY and CDR2 is SYGVKD. J lost 3 bases, V lost 8 bases, and 5 bases had no gene match. The chain's CDR3 is CAIGRTGDYEQYF. The CDR3 DNA is TGTGCCATCGGACGGACAGGGGACTACGAGCAGTACTTC.

The chain uses TRBV15 and TRBJ2-1, with 11 bases lining up with TRBD2. Looked up from germline, CDR1 is LNHNV and CDR2 is YYDKDF (reference sequence). CDR3 size: 16 residues. J gave up 6 bases and V 3 bases, and 7 bases lay outside the gene matches. The CDR3, as DNA: TGTGCCACCAGCAGGGTATCTAGCGGGAGGTTCAATGAGCAGTTCTTC. It translates to CATSRVSSGRFNEQFF.

This clone has just a few counts. This chain uses TRBV11-2 with TRBJ1-1, with a possible D match to TRBD1 (5 bases). CDR3 length: 15 residues. Between the trimmed V and J ends, which lost 0 bases and 1 base, there was a span of 9 bases. Germline CDR1 reads SGHAT; CDR2 reads FQNNGV. CDR3 coding DNA: TGTGCCAGCAGCTTAGAGTCAGGGCCGAACACTGAAGCTTTCTTT. It translates to CASSLESGPNTEAFF.

The CDR3 coding sequence is TGCAGCGTTGTCAGGTCAATGAACACTGAAGCTTTCTTT. It encodes CSVVRSMNTEAFF. The rearrangement links TRBV29-1 to TRBJ1-1; D is unclear. The CDR3 has 13 residues. The germline gives CDR1 SQVTM, CDR2 ANQGSEA. Trimming left V 4 bases short and J 0 bases short, with 9 bases between.

The chain combines TRBV6-1 with TRBJ2-2; 15 bases are a match to TRBD2. Germline-derived CDR1 and CDR2 are MNHNS and SASEGT. V was pared by 4 bases and J by 2 bases, with 2 bases of the junction left unmatched. The CDR3 spans 17 residues. CDR3 in amino acids: CASSGTSGRVNTGELFF. CDR3 in DNA: TGTGCCAGCAGTGGGACTAGCGGGAGGGTCAACACCGGGGAGCTGTTTTTT.

The chain combines TRBV7-8 with TRBJ1-2; TRBD1 matches at 7 bases. The V and J ends lost 5 bases and 1 base, in that order; junction bases with no gene match: 10. Germline-derived CDR1 and CDR2 are SGHVS and FQNEAQ. The CDR3 spans 16 residues. Written as DNA, the CDR3 is TGTGCCAGCAGCCCGAGGGACAGCTCCCTTAACTATGGCTACACCTTC. Encoded protein: CASSPRDSSLNYGYTF.

CDR3: CAWSEEGGRLETQYF. In nucleotides, the CDR3 is TGTGCCTGGAGTGAGGAAGGCGGGAGATTAGAGACCCAGTACTTC. The gene calls are TRBV30 and TRBJ2-5; 7 positions agree with TRBD2. CDR3 size: 15 residues. Per the germline V gene, CDR1 is GTSNPN and CDR2 is SVGIG (reference sequence). Trimming cost V 1 base and J 4 bases; bases outside gene matches: 9.

The chain carries TRBV29-1 and TRBJ1-1; 11 bases match TRBD1. CDR3 size: 13 residues. V lost 7 bases, J lost 1 base, and 2 bases stayed unmatched. Germline lookup yields CDR1 SQVTM and CDR2 ANQGSEA. CDR3 residues: CSGDRGANTEAFF. For the CDR3, the DNA is TGCAGCGGGGACAGGGGGGCGAACACTGAAGCTTTCTTT.

The J gene is TRBJ2-7, the V gene TRBV11-2; perhaps TRBD1 as D (6 bases). The CDR3 totals 15 residues. Trimming shortened V by 0 bases and J by 1 base, and 10 bases separated the two germline ends. Germline values: CDR1 SGHAT, CDR2 FQNNGV. The CDR3 protein is CASSLESGQSYEQYF. CDR3 bases: TGTGCCAGCAGCTTAGAATCCGGACAGTCCTACGAGCAGTACTTC.

The rearrangement joins TRBV7-9 to TRBJ1-5; D is unresolved. Germline CDR1 is SEHNR and CDR2 is FQNEAQ (reference sequence). The CDR3 runs to 12 residues. V lost 5 bases, J lost 4 bases, and 6 bases lay in between. CDR3 DNA: TGTGCCAGCAGCGCCCAAAATCAGCCCCAGCATTTT. Translating it yields CASSAQNQPQHF.

The CDR3, as DNA: TGTGCCAGCAGCTTGTCCCAGATTAGCAATCAGCCCCAGCATTTT. Encoded protein: CASSLSQISNQPQHF. The V and J genes are TRBV5-6 and TRBJ1-5; D uncertain. V lost 1 base to trimming and J lost 0 bases, with 8 bases between them. Germline V lookup: CDR1 SGHDT, CDR2 YYEEEE. The CDR3 extends over 15 amino acids.

The chain is built from TRBV9 and TRBJ2-5; TRBD2 matches at 7 bases. The CDR3 spans 13 residues. V trimming: 2 bases; J trimming: 5 bases; junction bases outside the gene matches: 3. Germline V lookup: CDR1 SGDLS, CDR2 YYNGEE. The CDR3, as DNA: TGTGCCAGCAGCGTCGGGGGGAGGGAGACCCAGTACTTC. Translated, it gives CASSVGGRETQYF.

The V gene is TRBV6-5, the J gene TRBJ2-5; 8 nucleotides match TRBD1. V lost 3 bases to trimming and J lost 5 bases; unmatched junction nucleotides: 5. In germline, CDR1 is MNHEY, CDR2 SVGAGI. This CDR3 spans 14 amino acids. CDR3 in DNA: TGTGCCAGCAGTTATCAGGGGGCCAGGGAGACCCAGTACTTC. Residues: CASSYQGARETQYF.

The chain links TRBV11-2 to TRBJ2-6; D unclear. CDR1 SGHAT and CDR2 FQNNGV come from the germline V gene. V lost 11 bases to trimming and J lost 1 base, with 9 bases between them. This CDR3 has 13 amino acids. In DNA form, the CDR3 reads TGTGCCGGGCTACGTTCTGGGGCCAACGTCCTGACTTTC. This translates into CAGLRSGANVLTF. The whole variable domain, filled in from reference TRBV11-2 and TRBJ2-6, reads EAGVAQSPRYKIIEKRQSVAFWCNPISGHATLYWYQQILGQGPKLLIQFQNNGVVDDSQLPKDRFSAERLKGVDSTLKIQPAKLEDSAVYLCAGLRSGANVLTFGAGSRLTVL.

J is TRBJ2-1 and V is TRBV6-5; D tentatively reads TRBD1 or TRBD2 (6 bases each). V lost 5 bases and J 15 bases, leaving 20 bases between the germline ends. Germline CDR1 reads MNHEY; CDR2 reads SVGAGI. The CDR3 has 13 amino acids. The CDR3: CASSAPLGGFVFF. CDR3 nucleotide sequence: TGTGCCAGCAGTGCGCCACTAGGGGGGTTTGTGTTCTTC.